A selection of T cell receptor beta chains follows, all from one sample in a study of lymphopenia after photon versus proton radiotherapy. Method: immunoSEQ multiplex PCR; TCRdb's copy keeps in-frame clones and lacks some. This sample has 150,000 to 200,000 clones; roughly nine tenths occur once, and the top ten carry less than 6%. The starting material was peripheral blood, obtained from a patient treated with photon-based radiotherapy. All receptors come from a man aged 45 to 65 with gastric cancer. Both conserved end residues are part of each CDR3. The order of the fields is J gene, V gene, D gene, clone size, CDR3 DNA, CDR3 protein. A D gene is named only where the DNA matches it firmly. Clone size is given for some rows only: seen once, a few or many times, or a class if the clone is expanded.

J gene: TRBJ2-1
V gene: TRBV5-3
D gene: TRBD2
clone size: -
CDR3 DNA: TGTGCCAGAAGCTGGGCCCCAGCCCCTGGACTAGCGGGAGATTACCCCGACAATGAGCAGTTCTTC
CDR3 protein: CARSWAPAPGLAGDYPDNEQFF

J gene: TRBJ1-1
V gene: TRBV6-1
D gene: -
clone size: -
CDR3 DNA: TGTGCCAGCAGTGACGGACGGGGCATGGGGACTGAAGCTTTCTTT
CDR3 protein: CASSDGRGMGTEAFF

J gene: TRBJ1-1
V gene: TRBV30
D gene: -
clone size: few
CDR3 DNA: TGTGCCTGGAGTACGACACAGAGAATCAACACTGAAGCTTTCTTT
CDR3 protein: CAWSTTQRINTEAFF

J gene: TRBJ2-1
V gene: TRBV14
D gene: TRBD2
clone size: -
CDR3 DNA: TGTGCCAGCAGCCAAGATAGGGGACTAGTCTCCTACAATGAGCAGTTCTTC
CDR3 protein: CASSQDRGLVSYNEQFF

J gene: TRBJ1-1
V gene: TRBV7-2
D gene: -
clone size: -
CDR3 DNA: TGTGCCAGCAGCTCCCCTGGGGGGCGAAGATTGGACACTGAAGCTTTCTTT
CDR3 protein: CASSSPGGRRLDTEAFF

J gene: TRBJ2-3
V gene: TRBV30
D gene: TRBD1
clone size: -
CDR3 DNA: TGTGCCTGGACCGGGACAGAGACGCAGTATTTT
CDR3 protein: CAWTGTETQYF

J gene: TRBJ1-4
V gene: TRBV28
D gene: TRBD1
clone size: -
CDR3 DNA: TGTGCCAGCAGCCGAACACTATCAGGGGGAAGAGGTGAAAAACTGTTTTTT
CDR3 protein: CASSRTLSGGRGEKLFF

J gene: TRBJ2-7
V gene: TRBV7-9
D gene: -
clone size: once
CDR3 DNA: TGTGCCAGCAGCCCCTGGACCATCTACGAGCAGTACTTC
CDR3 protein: CASSPWTIYEQYF

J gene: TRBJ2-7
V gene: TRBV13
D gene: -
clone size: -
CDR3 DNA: TGTGCCAGCAGCTTACAGTCAGCCGATGACGACGAGCAGTACTTC
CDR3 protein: CASSLQSADDDEQYF

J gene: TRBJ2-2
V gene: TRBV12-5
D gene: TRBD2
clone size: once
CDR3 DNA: TGTGCTAGTGGTTTCCCAAATAAGACTAGCGTTGGGATTAAACCCGGGGAGCTGTTTTTT
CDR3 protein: CASGFPNKTSVGIKPGELFF

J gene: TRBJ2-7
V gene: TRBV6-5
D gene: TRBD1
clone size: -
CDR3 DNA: TGTGCCAGCACTACCCCGGGACAGGGTCACTTAGAGTACTTC
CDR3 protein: CASTTPGQGHLEYF

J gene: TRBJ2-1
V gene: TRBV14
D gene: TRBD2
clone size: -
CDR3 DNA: TGTGCCAGCAGCCAAGATTTTAGGCTAGCGGGCGATGAGCAGTTCTTC
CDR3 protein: CASSQDFRLAGDEQFF

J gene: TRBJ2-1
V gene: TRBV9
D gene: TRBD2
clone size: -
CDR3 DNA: TGTGCCAGCAGCGTGGCTAGCGGGAGATCCTACAATGAGCAGTTCTTC
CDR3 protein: CASSVASGRSYNEQFF

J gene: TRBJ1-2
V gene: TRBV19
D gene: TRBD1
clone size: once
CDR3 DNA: TGTGCCAGTCAGGGGGCGGTTCATGGCTACACCTTC
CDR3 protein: CASQGAVHGYTF

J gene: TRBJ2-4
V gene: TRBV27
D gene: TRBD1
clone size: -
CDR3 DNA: TGTGCCAGCAGTTTAATAGGACAGGGGGCCATTGGCAAAAACATTCAGTACTTC
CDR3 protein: CASSLIGQGAIGKNIQYF

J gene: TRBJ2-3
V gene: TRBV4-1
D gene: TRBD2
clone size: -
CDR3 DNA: TGCGCCAGCAGCACCGGGGGGAAGCCCCCAGATACGCAGTATTTT
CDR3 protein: CASSTGGKPPDTQYF

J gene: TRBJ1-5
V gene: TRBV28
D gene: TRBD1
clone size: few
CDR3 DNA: TGTGCCAGCAGACCGGGACAGGGTCAGAGTGGCAATCAGCCCCAGCATTTT
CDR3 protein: CASRPGQGQSGNQPQHF

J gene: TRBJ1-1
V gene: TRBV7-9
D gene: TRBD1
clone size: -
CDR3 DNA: TGTGCCAGCAGCTTCGGGACAGGATATATGAACACTGAAGCTTTCTTT
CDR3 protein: CASSFGTGYMNTEAFF

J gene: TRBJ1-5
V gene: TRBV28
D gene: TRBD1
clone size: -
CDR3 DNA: TGTGCCAGCAGTTTATTTGGGACAGGGGGGAATCAGCCCCAGCATTTT
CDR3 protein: CASSLFGTGGNQPQHF

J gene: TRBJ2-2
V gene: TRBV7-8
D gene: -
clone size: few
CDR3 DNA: TGTGCCAGCAGCTTACGAGGATCCTCTAGCCGCGGCGGGGAGCTGTTTTTT
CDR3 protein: CASSLRGSSSRGGELFF

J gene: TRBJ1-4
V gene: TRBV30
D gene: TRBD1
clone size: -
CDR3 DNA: TGTGCCTGGAGTTCCGGGACAGGGGGCTTTGAAAAACTGTTTTTT
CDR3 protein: CAWSSGTGGFEKLFF

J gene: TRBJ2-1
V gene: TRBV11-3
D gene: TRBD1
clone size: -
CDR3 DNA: TGTGCCAGCAGCCCAAGACAGGGGGAGAAAAATGAGCAGTTCTTC
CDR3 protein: CASSPRQGEKNEQFF

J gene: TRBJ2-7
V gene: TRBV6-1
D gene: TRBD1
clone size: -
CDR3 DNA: TGTGCCAGCAGGGGGACAGGAGGTGCCTACGAGCAGTACTTC
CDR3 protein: CASRGTGGAYEQYF

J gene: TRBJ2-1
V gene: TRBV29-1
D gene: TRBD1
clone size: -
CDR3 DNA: TGCAGCGTTGGAGACAGGGATGAGCAGTTCTTC
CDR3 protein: CSVGDRDEQFF

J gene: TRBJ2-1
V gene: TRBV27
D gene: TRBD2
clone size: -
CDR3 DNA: TGTGCCAGCAGTTATAGCGGGAGAAGCTACAATGAGCAGTTCTTC
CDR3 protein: CASSYSGRSYNEQFF

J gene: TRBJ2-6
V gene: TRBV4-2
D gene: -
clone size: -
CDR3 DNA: TGTGCCAGCAGCCAAAACCCAGGGGACTCTGGGGCCAACGTCCTGACTTTC
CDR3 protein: CASSQNPGDSGANVLTF

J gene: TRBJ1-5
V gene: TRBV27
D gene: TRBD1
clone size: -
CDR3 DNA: TGTGCCAGCAGCCCGGACAGGGGGCTCAGCAATCAGCCCCAGCATTTT
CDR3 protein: CASSPDRGLSNQPQHF

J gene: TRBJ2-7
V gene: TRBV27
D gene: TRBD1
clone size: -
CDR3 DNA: TGTGCCAGCAGTTTGTCACAGGGGTCGCGCGAGCAGTACTTC
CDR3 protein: CASSLSQGSREQYF

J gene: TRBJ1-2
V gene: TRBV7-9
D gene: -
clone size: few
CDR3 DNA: TGTGCCAGCAGCCCCAACACGGCCGGCTACACCTTC
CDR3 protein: CASSPNTAGYTF

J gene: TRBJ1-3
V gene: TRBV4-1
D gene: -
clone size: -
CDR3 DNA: TGCGCCAGCAGCCAACCAATAAGGCTCCTCTCTGGAAACACCATATATTTT
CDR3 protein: CASSQPIRLLSGNTIYF

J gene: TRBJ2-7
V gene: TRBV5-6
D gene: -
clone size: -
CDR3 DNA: TGTGCCAGCAGCTTCCTTTCCTACGAGCAGTACTTC
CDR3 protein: CASSFLSYEQYF

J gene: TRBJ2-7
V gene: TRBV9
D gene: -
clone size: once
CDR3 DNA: TGTGCCAGCAGCGTAGACGCAGGGTCTTACGAGCAGTACTTC
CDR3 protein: CASSVDAGSYEQYF

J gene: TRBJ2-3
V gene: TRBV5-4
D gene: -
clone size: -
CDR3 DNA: TGTGCCAGCAGCGCAAGCCGAGACAAGATTACAGATACGCAGTATTTT
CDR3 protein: CASSASRDKITDTQYF

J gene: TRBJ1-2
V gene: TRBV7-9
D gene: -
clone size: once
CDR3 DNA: TGTGCCAGCAGCTACACAGGGATCTATCGGTATGGCTACACCTTC
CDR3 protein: CASSYTGIYRYGYTF

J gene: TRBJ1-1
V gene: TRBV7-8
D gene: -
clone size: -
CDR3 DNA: TGTGCCAGCAGCTTAGCGTTTACCGGGGGGAAGCGGAAGGGCGCTTTCTTT
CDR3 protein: CASSLAFTGGKRKGAFF

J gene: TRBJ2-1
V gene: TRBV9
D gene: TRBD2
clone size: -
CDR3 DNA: TGTGCCAGCAGCACTCGGGACTACTCCTACAATGAGCAGTTCTTC
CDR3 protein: CASSTRDYSYNEQFF

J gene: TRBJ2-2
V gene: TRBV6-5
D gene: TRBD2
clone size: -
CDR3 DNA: TGTGCCAGCAGTTCGACTAGCGGCACCGGGGAGCTGTTTTTT
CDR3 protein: CASSSTSGTGELFF

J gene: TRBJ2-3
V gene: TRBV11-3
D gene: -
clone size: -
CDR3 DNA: TGTGCCAGCAGCGACCGTTCTAATAGGGATACGCAGTATTTT
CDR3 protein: CASSDRSNRDTQYF

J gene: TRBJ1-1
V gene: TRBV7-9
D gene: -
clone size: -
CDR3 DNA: TGTGCCAGCAACCCTGGACGGAGCACTGAAGCTTTCTTT
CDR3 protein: CASNPGRSTEAFF

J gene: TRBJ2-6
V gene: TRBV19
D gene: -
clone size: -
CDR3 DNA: TGTGCCAGCAGGACAGTTTCCTCTGGGGCCAACGTCCTGACTTTC
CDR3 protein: CASRTVSSGANVLTF

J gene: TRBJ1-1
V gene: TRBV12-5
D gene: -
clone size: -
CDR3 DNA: TGTGCTAGTGGTTTGGTACTCCCCGAAACGGGGAACACTGAAGCTTTCTTT
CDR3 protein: CASGLVLPETGNTEAFF

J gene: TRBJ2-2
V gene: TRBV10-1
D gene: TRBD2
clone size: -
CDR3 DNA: TGCGCCAGCAGTGATGGGGAAGAGGCGGGAGACACCGGGGAGCTGTTTTTT
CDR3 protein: CASSDGEEAGDTGELFF

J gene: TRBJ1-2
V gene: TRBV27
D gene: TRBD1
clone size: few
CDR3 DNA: TGTGCCAGCAGTTGGGGACAGTCGAATTATGGCTACACCTTC
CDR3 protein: CASSWGQSNYGYTF

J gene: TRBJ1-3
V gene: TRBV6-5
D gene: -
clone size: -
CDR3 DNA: TGTGCCAGCAGTTTAGCCTCTGGAAACACCATATATTTT
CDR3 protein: CASSLASGNTIYF

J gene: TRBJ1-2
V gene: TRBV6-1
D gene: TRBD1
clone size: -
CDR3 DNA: TGTGCCAGCAAACCGGGACAGGGGTTGGTCTATGGCTACACCTTC
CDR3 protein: CASKPGQGLVYGYTF